This T cell receptor beta chain was captured by sequencing in a study of cytotoxic CD8 clonotypes in ibrutinib-treated CLL. Study information: The sample average was 255,043 productive templates and roughly 94,000 productive rearrangements.

Sequencing used immunoSEQ multiplex PCR; TCRdb keeps in-frame clones, though not all of them. This repertoire shows tens of thousands of clones, around 60% found once; its top ten account for roughly 20%. With regard to this clone: Its antigen is unidentified.

Study-wide results and limits: Baseline values of clonality outstripped age-matched healthy donors and followed circulating CD8+ T-cell counts. Sustained-remission patients were sampled at one set of times and progressing patients at different ones. Public clonotypes proved infrequent, and on treatment they shrank or remained steady.

This CDR3 spans 11 amino acids. Germline CDR1 reads SEHNR; CDR2 reads FQNEAQ (reference sequence). V was trimmed by 3 bases and J by 9 bases, leaving 6 bases between them. This material consisted of PBMCs, taken after 24 months of ibrutinib treatment. This receptor was obtained from a human donor with chronic lymphocytic leukemia. This chain joins TRBV7-9 and TRBJ2-1, with unresolved D. The CDR3, as DNA: TGTGCCAGCAGCTTGCTTGCTGAGCAGTTCTTC. Translated, it gives CASSLLAEQFF.